The entry below describes one T cell receptor (beta chain). The antigen remains unidentified. Assay used: immunoSEQ multiplex PCR; TCRdb lists only in-frame clones, some missing. The sample lists around 66,000 clones; about four fifths were seen once. The data belong to a study of a mutant IDH1 vaccine in newly diagnosed glioma. Turning to the study itself: Receipt of radiotherapy, temozolomide, or both preceded the study, and most received both.

Noted time point: week 11, during vaccination. Doses comprised 300 ug of mutant IDH1 20-mer peptide each, plus topical imiquimod. Germline V gene data show CDR1 as SNHLY and CDR2 as FYNNEI. This CDR3 is 15 amino acids long. V lost 9 bases and J 5 bases, leaving 19 bases between the germline ends. The sequenced sample was PBMCs, obtained from a glioma patient whose treatment included an IDH1 peptide vaccine. The TCR was taken from a man aged 50 or older with glioma. The V call is TRBV2, the J call TRBJ2-2; a weak D match, TRBD1 (7 bases). The DNA for the CDR3 is TGTGCCAGTAGAGCTACAGGGGCGGGGACCGGGGAGCTGTTTTTT. As protein: CASRATGAGTGELFF. The variable domain in full, with the rest retrieved from reference TRBV2 and TRBJ2-2, is EPEVTQTPSHQVTQMGQEVILRCVPISNHLYFYWYRQILGQKVEFLVSFYNNEISEKSEIFDDQFSVERPDGSNFTLKIRSTKLEDSAMYFCASRATGAGTGELFFGEGSRLTVL.